What follows are 17 T cell receptor beta chains derived from one specimen sequenced in a study of type 1 regulatory T cells. Their recognized antigens are unknown. TCRdb reanalysed the reads using MiXCR and keeps one entry per CDR3 protein. The repertoire holds about 42,000 distinct CDR3 sequences, with less than 15% as singletons. What was sequenced was cultured non-Tr1 T cells, either the whole culture or a sorted T cell fraction (not recorded which). These receptors were collected from a human donor in good health.

This clonotype came up many times. V is TRBV27 and J is TRBJ1-1; the D gene is possibly TRBD1 (5 bases). Between the trimmed V and J ends, which lost 6 bases and 0 bases, there was a span of 8 bases. The CDR3 consists of 13 residues. The germline V gene has CDR1 MNHEY and CDR2 SMNVEV (reference sequence). The CDR3, as DNA: TGTGCCAGCAGGGGGCAGATGAACACTGAAGCTTTCTTT. Translated, it gives CASRGQMNTEAFF.

This clonotype was counted a few times. The chain has TRBV20-1 and TRBJ2-1, with 8 positions matching TRBD1. V lost 2 bases to trimming and J lost 2 bases; unmatched junction nucleotides: 2. Germline CDR1 and CDR2: DFQATT and SNEGSKA (reference sequence). CDR3 size: 14 residues. The CDR3 sequence: CSARIQGAYNEQFF. The CDR3 DNA reads as TGCAGTGCTAGAATACAGGGGGCCTACAATGAGCAGTTCTTC.

This clonotype was seen a few times. This chain joins TRBV5-1 and TRBJ2-6; 8 bases agree with TRBD1. With V trimmed by 3 bases and J by 0 bases, 5 bases remained unmatched. The CDR3 has 17 residues. Germline assignment: CDR1 SGHRS and CDR2 YFSETQ. The CDR3 reads CASSSGQGTSGANVLTF. CDR3 nucleotide sequence: TGCGCCAGCAGCTCCGGACAGGGAACCTCTGGGGCCAACGTCCTGACTTTC.

This clonotype was seen ten or more times. The rearrangement links TRBV30 to TRBJ2-5; D perhaps matches TRBD2 (5 bases). The CDR3 covers 12 residues. Trimming cost V 0 bases and J 4 bases, with 6 bases left between them. CDR1 and CDR2 from the germline V gene are GTSNPN and SVGIG (reference sequence). The CDR3 bases are TGTGCCTGGAGTGTGGCGGGAGAGACCCAGTACTTC. Protein: CAWSVAGETQYF. Full variable domain (remainder filled in from reference TRBV30 and TRBJ2-5): SQTIHQWPATLVQPVGSPLSLECTVEGTSNPNLYWYRQAAGRGLQLLFYSVGIGQISSEVPQNLSASRPQDRQFILSSKKLLLSDSGFYLCAWSVAGETQYFGPGTRLLVL.

This clonotype was counted at least ten times. This chain joins TRBV10-3 and TRBJ2-7; 14 bases are a match to TRBD2. This CDR3 spans 14 amino acids. J was trimmed by 7 bases and V by 4 bases; bases with no gene match: 3. Germline values: CDR1 ENHRY, CDR2 SYGVKD. The CDR3 coding sequence is TGTGCCATCAGTGGGGGACTAGCGGGAGCGGAGCAGTACTTC. Protein sequence: CAISGGLAGAEQYF.

The V and J genes are TRBV7-9 and TRBJ1-1; D is unclear. Germline CDR1 SEHNR, CDR2 FQNEAQ (reference sequence). The CDR3 contains 13 residues. The V end was cut by 5 bases, the J end by 1 base, with 8 bases between. The CDR3 nucleotides read TGTGCCAGCAGCCAGACTCAGAACACTGAAGCTTTCTTT. Its translation: CASSQTQNTEAFF.

Many counts were recorded for this clonotype. The rearrangement uses TRBV12-3 or TRBV12-4 and TRBJ2-4; TRBD2 might be the D (5 bases). This CDR3 region has 14 residues. V dropped 0 bases and J dropped 10 bases, with 13 bases sitting between them. The CDR3 here is CASSLAGVAEIQYF. The CDR3 DNA is TGTGCCAGCAGTTTAGCGGGAGTTGCTGAGATTCAGTACTTC.

This clonotype occurred a few times. V and J are TRBV19 and TRBJ2-1; weak D call: TRBD2 (5 bases). The CDR3 is made up of 14 amino acids. Per germline, CDR1 LNHDA and CDR2 SQIVND (reference sequence). V lost 5 bases to trimming and J lost 6 bases, with 14 bases between them. The CDR3 loop reads CASSSQRSSNEQFF. The DNA for the CDR3 is TGTGCCAGTAGTTCTCAGCGGAGCTCCAATGAGCAGTTCTTC.

This clonotype appeared many times. The chain combines TRBV7-2 with TRBJ2-5, with D hard to call. Germline V gene lookup returns CDR1 SGHTA and CDR2 FQGNSA. The CDR3 runs 14 residues. V was clipped by 1 base and J by 4 bases, with 10 bases between them. In DNA form, the CDR3 reads TGTGCCAGCAGCTTAGAAGTCTTCGGAGAGACCCAGTACTTC. Its protein is CASSLEVFGETQYF.

The chain links TRBV20-1 to TRBJ1-2; TRBD1 aligns across 7 bases. Germline assignment: CDR1 DFQATT and CDR2 SNEGSKA (reference sequence). After removal of 0 bases from V and 6 bases from J, the junction contained 1 base not matched to a gene. There are 12 residues in the CDR3. CDR3 bases: TGCAGTGCTAGAGATAGGGGGCATGGCTACACCTTC. Amino acid sequence: CSARDRGHGYTF.

This chain connects TRBV20-1 to TRBJ2-1, with 8 nucleotides matching TRBD2. The CDR3 extends over 14 amino acids. Losses at the gene ends were 2 bases for V and 2 bases for J; bases not matched to a gene: 2. The germline V gene has CDR1 DFQATT and CDR2 SNEGSKA (reference sequence). The CDR3 is CSARSGSPYNEQFF. The DNA of the CDR3 is TGCAGTGCTAGAAGCGGGAGCCCCTACAATGAGCAGTTCTTC.

Only a few counts were recorded for this clonotype. V is TRBV20-1 and J is TRBJ2-7, with 8 bases identical to TRBD1. V was pared by 6 bases and J by 6 bases, with 10 bases of the junction left unmatched. Germline values: CDR1 DFQATT, CDR2 SNEGSKA (reference sequence). This CDR3 has 13 residues. The CDR3 loop reads CSAAGQGASEQYF. CDR3 coding DNA: TGCAGTGCCGCGGGGCAGGGGGCCTCCGAGCAGTACTTC.

This clonotype was seen repeatedly, ten times or more. The rearrangement joins TRBV3-1 to TRBJ2-7; D is tentatively TRBD1 or TRBD2 (5 bases each). Germline CDR1 and CDR2: LGHDT and YNNKEL (reference sequence). V was shortened by 0 bases and J by 6 bases, with 21 bases between the two germline ends. This CDR3 is built from 17 residues. For the CDR3, the DNA is TGTGCCAGCAGCCAAGATTTAAGAGGCAGGGTTGAGGGCGAGCAGTACTTC. Its translation: CASSQDLRGRVEGEQYF.

At least ten counts were recorded for this clonotype. V is TRBV18 and J is TRBJ1-5; D may be TRBD1 (6 bases). CDR1 is KGHSH, CDR2 LQKENI, per germline. The CDR3 covers 14 residues. V lost 5 bases and J lost 5, with 13 bases in between. The CDR3 sequence is CASSLGHIYQPQHF. The CDR3 region has the DNA TGTGCCAGCTCATTGGGACACATCTATCAGCCCCAGCATTTT.

This clonotype was seen many times. The genes are TRBV20-1 and TRBJ2-7; TRBD2 is a possible D gene (5 bases). The CDR3 is made up of 12 amino acids. Germline V CDR1 and CDR2: DFQATT, SNEGSKA (reference sequence). Between the trimmed V and J ends, which lost 4 bases and 2 bases, there was a span of 9 bases. CDR3 loop: CSAMVATYEQYF. The CDR3 DNA reads TGCAGTGCTATGGTAGCGACCTACGAGCAGTACTTC.

The rearrangement uses TRBV6-5 and TRBJ1-2; D gene ambiguous. The CDR3 covers 14 residues. The germline V gene encodes CDR1 MNHEY and CDR2 SVGAGI. The ends were cut back, 0 bases at V and 4 bases at J, with 9 bases in the middle. The CDR3 DNA sequence: TGTGCCAGCAGTTACTCGACGCAAACCTATGGCTACACCTTC. Amino acids: CASSYSTQTYGYTF.

The rearrangement joins TRBV6-5 to TRBJ2-7; 7 nucleotides match TRBD2. CDR1 MNHEY and CDR2 SVGAGI come from the germline V gene. V trimming: 0 bases; J trimming: 4 bases; junction bases outside the gene matches: 9. CDR3 size: 16 residues. As DNA, the CDR3 is TGTGCCAGCAGTTACTCTAGGAGCGGGATGGAGTACGAGCAGTACTTC. It yields the protein CASSYSRSGMEYEQYF.